Presented here are 18 T cell receptor beta chains from one specimen sequenced in a study of blood T cell repertoires in COVID-19. Sequencing used immunoSEQ multiplex PCR; TCRdb keeps in-frame clones, though not all of them. This sample has 110,000 or so clones; roughly 80% occur once, and the top ten carry roughly 8%. Sample: peripheral blood. These receptors were collected from a woman in her thirties or forties with acute or convalescent COVID-19.

In nucleotides, the CDR3 is TGTGCCAGCAGCCCTAGACAGGGGGCGGTCGAGACCCAGTACTTC. It encodes CASSPRQGAVETQYF. The chain carries TRBV7-9 and TRBJ2-5; 10 nucleotides agree with TRBD1. The V gene end was trimmed by 5 bases and the J gene end by 5 bases; junction bases not matched to a gene: 8. Per germline, CDR1 SEHNR and CDR2 FQNEAQ (reference sequence). The CDR3 contains 15 residues.

The chain employs TRBV2 and TRBJ2-3; 7 bases align to TRBD2. V trimming: 7 bases; J trimming: 2 bases; junction bases outside the gene matches: 3. CDR1 and CDR2 from the germline V gene are SNHLY and FYNNEI. This CDR3 contains 13 residues. The CDR3 sequence is CASNLAVTDTQYF. The CDR3 DNA follows: TGTGCCAGCAACCTAGCGGTCACAGATACGCAGTATTTT.

The V and J genes are TRBV4-3 and TRBJ2-6; D is ambiguous. Germline values: CDR1 LGHNA, CDR2 YSLEER. The CDR3 runs to 16 residues. Trimming left V 0 bases short and J 0 bases short, with 6 bases between. The CDR3 nucleotides are TGCGCCAGCAGCCAAGATCTCTCCTCTGGGGCCAACGTCCTGACTTTC. This encodes CASSQDLSSGANVLTF.

This chain links TRBV7-8 with TRBJ2-3; D is unclear. There are 14 residues in the CDR3. Germline V gene sequence: CDR1 SGHVS, CDR2 FQNEAQ. V lost 4 bases to trimming and J lost 3 bases, with 11 bases between them. The CDR3 coding sequence is TGTGCCAGCAGCTCCCCCCACTTAACAGATACGCAGTATTTT. It is translated as CASSSPHLTDTQYF.

This clone was recorded a few times. This chain connects TRBV3-1 (or the pseudogene TRBV3-2) to TRBJ1-2; 10 bases map to TRBD1. Germline loops: CDR1 LGHDT, CDR2 YNNKEL (reference sequence). The CDR3 is 17 amino acids. Losses at the gene ends were 0 bases for V and 4 bases for J; bases not matched to a gene: 8. CDR3 nucleotide sequence: TGTGCCAGCAGCCAAGATAGACTTGGGGACAGGGGCTATGGCTACACCTTC. Translated, it gives CASSQDRLGDRGYGYTF.

The genes are TRBV12-5 and TRBJ1-5, with D maybe TRBD1 (5 bases). The CDR3 covers 14 residues. The V and J ends lost 4 bases and 6 bases respectively, with 13 bases between them. Germline CDR1 and CDR2: LGHNT and FRNRAP. CDR3 DNA: TGTGCTAGTGGTTGGGGAGGGGACGGTCAGCCCCAGCATTTT. Translated: CASGWGGDGQPQHF. Drawing the rest from reference TRBV12-5 and TRBJ1-5, the complete variable domain is DARVTQTPRHKVTEMGQEVTMRCQPILGHNTVFWYRQTMMQGLELLAYFRNRAPLDDSGMPKDRFSAEMPDATLATLKIQPSEPRDSAVYFCASGWGGDGQPQHFGDGTRLSIL.

The chain carries TRBV4-2 and TRBJ2-1, with TRBD2 matching over 12 bases. The length of the CDR3 is 14 residues. V dropped 0 bases and J dropped 10; count of bases not matched to a gene: 1. Germline V gene lookup returns CDR1 LGHNA and CDR2 YNFKEQ. The CDR3 protein is CASSQETSGGEQFF. Here the CDR3 DNA reads TGTGCCAGCAGCCAAGAAACTAGCGGGGGGGAGCAGTTCTTC.

V and J are TRBV2 and TRBJ1-4; tentative D call: TRBD1 (5 bases). V lost 3 bases and J lost 4, with 9 bases in between. Germline lookup yields CDR1 SNHLY and CDR2 FYNNEI. CDR3 size: 14 residues. The CDR3 loop is CASSDAGLNEKLFF. In nucleotides, the CDR3 is TGTGCCAGCAGTGATGCAGGGCTTAATGAAAAACTGTTTTTT.

This clone was picked up one time. The chain carries TRBV5-4 and TRBJ2-7; a weak D match, TRBD1 (6 bases). This CDR3 comprises 14 residues. From germline, CDR1 is SGHNT and CDR2 YYREEE (reference sequence). The V and J ends lost 4 bases and 5 bases respectively, with 16 bases between them. CDR3 loop: CASSPSGQGHEQYF. The CDR3 DNA sequence: TGTGCCAGCAGCCCATCAGGGCAGGGGCACGAGCAGTACTTC.

The CDR3 sequence: CASSLPETNTIYF. The DNA for the CDR3 is TGCGCCAGCAGCTTGCCAGAAACAAACACCATATATTTT. The chain couples TRBV5-1 to TRBJ1-3; no clear D gene. Germline V CDR1 and CDR2: SGHRS, YFSETQ. This CDR3 contains 13 residues. With 1 base removed from V and 6 bases from J, the gap between germline ends came to 8 bases. Supplemented by reference TRBV5-1 and TRBJ1-3, the full variable domain reads KAGVTQTPRYLIKTRGQQVTLSCSPISGHRSVSWYQQTPGQGLQFLFEYFSETQRNKGNFPGRFSGRQFSNSRSEMNVSTLELGDSALYLCASSLPETNTIYFGEGSWLTVV.

The chain is built from TRBV7-3 and TRBJ2-1; tentatively, D is TRBD2 (5 bases). Germline V gene sequence: CDR1 SGHTA, CDR2 FQGTGA. The CDR3 is 14 amino acids. V dropped 6 bases and J dropped 4 bases, with 13 bases sitting between them. The CDR3 is CASSLGGFYNEQFF. DNA for the CDR3: TGTGCCAGCAGTCTTGGAGGTTTTTACAATGAGCAGTTCTTC.

The genes are TRBV6-1 and TRBJ2-2; weak D call: TRBD1 (6 bases). The CDR3 has 15 residues. The germline CDR1 and CDR2 sequences are MNHNS and SASEGT. Trimming stripped 2 bases from V and 2 bases from J, with 9 bases between. CDR3 in amino acids: CASSESRGNTGELFF. As DNA, the CDR3 is TGTGCCAGCAGTGAAAGCAGGGGAAACACCGGGGAGCTGTTTTTT.

This chain connects TRBV4-1 to TRBJ1-2; D is uncertain. The V end lost 4 bases, the J end lost 7 bases, and 13 bases lay between the germline ends. Germline CDR1 MGHRA, CDR2 YSYEKL. The CDR3 runs 13 residues. The CDR3: CASSPISGSGYTF. The DNA for the CDR3 is TGCGCCAGCAGCCCTATCTCGGGGAGTGGCTACACCTTC.

V usage is TRBV19 and J usage is TRBJ2-3, with TRBD1 as a possible D gene (5 bases). The V gene's germline CDR1 is LNHDA and CDR2 SQIVND (reference sequence). V gave up 1 base and J gave up 2 bases, with 7 bases separating them. The CDR3 totals 14 residues. Here the CDR3 reads CASSIGQSTDTQYF. The CDR3 DNA sequence: TGTGCCAGTAGTATAGGACAGTCCACAGATACGCAGTATTTT.

This chain links TRBV9 with TRBJ2-1; D is undetermined. V was pared by 0 bases and J by 4 bases, with 11 bases between. CDR1 and CDR2 from the germline V gene are SGDLS and YYNGEE. CDR3 length: 15 residues. CDR3 amino acids: CASSVDALKYNEQFF. CDR3 nucleotide sequence: TGTGCCAGCAGCGTAGACGCTCTAAAATACAATGAGCAGTTCTTC.

V is TRBV9 and J is TRBJ2-5, with TRBD2 matching 10 bases. Looked up from germline, CDR1 is SGDLS and CDR2 is YYNGEE. The CDR3 totals 18 residues. V trimming: 0 bases; J trimming: 0 bases; junction bases outside the gene matches: 8. The CDR3 loop is CASSVASGSGGYQETQYF. The CDR3 nucleotides are TGTGCCAGCAGCGTAGCTTCCGGTAGCGGGGGGTACCAAGAGACCCAGTACTTC.

The chain recombines TRBV19 with TRBJ1-2, with a tentative D call TRBD1 (5 bases). The V gene lost 3 bases and the J gene lost 4 bases, with 15 bases spanning the gap. The CDR3 spans 15 residues. Germline V gene data show CDR1 as LNHDA and CDR2 as SQIVND (reference sequence). CDR3 loop: CASSIRRRGTYGYTF. DNA for the CDR3: TGTGCCAGTAGTATTCGGAGAAGGGGAACCTATGGCTACACCTTC. Drawing the rest from reference TRBV19 and TRBJ1-2, the complete variable domain is DGGITQSPKYLFRKEGQNVTLSCEQNLNHDAMYWYRQDPGQGLRLIYYSQIVNDFQKGDIAEGYSVSREKKESFPLTVTSAQKNPTAFYLCASSIRRRGTYGYTFGSGTRLTVV.

This rearrangement joins TRBV5-1 to TRBJ1-6; 7 nucleotides match TRBD1. Unmatched junction bases numbered 10, after V lost 6 bases and J lost 10 bases. In germline, CDR1 is SGHRS, CDR2 YFSETQ. The CDR3 totals 14 residues. This CDR3 reads CASTDDREGSPLHF. CDR3 sequence (DNA): TGCGCCAGCACTGACGACAGGGAAGGATCACCCCTCCACTTT.